The next 7 T cell receptor beta chains were all read from a single sample in a study of T cell responses to AZD1222 COVID-19 vaccine. Produced via immunoSEQ multiplex PCR; TCRdb's table is partial and in-frame only. The data hold 150,000 to 250,000 clones, with about 89% observed a single time. Sequencing was performed on peripheral blood, taken 28 days after the second AZD1222 dose. These receptors all come from an adult who received the AZD1222 COVID-19 vaccine.

This CDR3 is CAISETSGYADTQYF. The DNA for the CDR3 is TGTGCCATCAGTGAGACTAGCGGCTACGCAGATACGCAGTATTTT. The chain employs TRBV10-3 and TRBJ2-3; 8 nucleotides agree with TRBD2. Germline loops: CDR1 ENHRY, CDR2 SYGVKD. The CDR3 length is 15 residues. The V segment lost 2 bases and the J segment 4 bases; nucleotides outside the gene matches: 5.

This clone has just a few counts. The chain combines TRBV19 with TRBJ1-5; D is undetermined. The V end lost 6 bases, the J end lost 0 bases, and 9 bases lay between the germline ends. The CDR3 spans 14 residues. CDR1 LNHDA and CDR2 SQIVND come from the germline V gene (reference sequence). As DNA, the CDR3 is TGTGCCAGTAGAGACCGGTCTAGCAATCAGCCCCAGCATTTT. Translating it yields CASRDRSSNQPQHF. The whole variable domain, filled in from reference TRBV19 and TRBJ1-5, reads DGGITQSPKYLFRKEGQNVTLSCEQNLNHDAMYWYRQDPGQGLRLIYYSQIVNDFQKGDIAEGYSVSREKKESFPLTVTSAQKNPTAFYLCASRDRSSNQPQHFGDGTRLSIL.

The chain has TRBV6-1 and TRBJ1-1; D is undetermined. The V gene lost 4 bases and the J gene lost 1 base, with 16 bases spanning the gap. Germline CDR1 reads MNHNS; CDR2 reads SASEGT. The CDR3 sequence is 16 residues long. The CDR3: CASSVSWSRKNTEAFF. CDR3 DNA: TGTGCCAGCAGTGTCTCCTGGAGCAGGAAGAACACTGAAGCTTTCTTT.

Here the CDR3 DNA reads TGTGCCTGGTCCTGGGGGGCGAGAGATGAAAAACTGTTTTTT. Translating it yields CAWSWGARDEKLFF. This chain joins TRBV30 and TRBJ1-4; TRBD1 is a possible D gene (6 bases). Germline CDR1 is GTSNPN and CDR2 is SVGIG (reference sequence). The CDR3 sequence is 14 residues long. Trimming shortened V by 5 bases and J by 6 bases, and 16 bases separated the two germline ends.

V is TRBV6-2 or TRBV6-3 and J is TRBJ2-1; 10 bases match TRBD2. The CDR3 extends over 16 amino acids. In germline, CDR1 is MNHEY, CDR2 SVGEGT. With V trimmed by 4 bases and J by 4 bases, 7 bases remained unmatched. The CDR3 is CASSSLAGGAYNEQFF. In DNA, the CDR3 is TGTGCCAGCAGTTCCTTAGCGGGAGGCGCTTACAATGAGCAGTTCTTC.

V is TRBV5-1 and J is TRBJ2-7; 10 nucleotides match TRBD1. The CDR3 is made up of 14 amino acids. Trimming at V came to 2 bases and at J to 5 bases, leaving 4 bases not matched to a gene. The germline V gene has CDR1 SGHRS and CDR2 YFSETQ. The CDR3 nucleotides read TGCGCCAGCAGCTTCCGGGACAGGGGCCACGAGCAGTACTTC. It is translated as CASSFRDRGHEQYF.

The chain employs TRBV3-1 (or the pseudogene TRBV3-2) and TRBJ2-5, with 7 bases lining up with TRBD2. Germline CDR1 LGHDT, CDR2 YNNKEL (reference sequence). V shed 3 bases and J 5 bases; nucleotides not matched to a gene: 6. The CDR3 has 14 amino acids. The CDR3 coding sequence is TGTGCCAGCAGCCAGCCGCTAGCGGCGGAGACCCAGTACTTC. Translation gives CASSQPLAAETQYF.